One TCR beta chain is described in this entry. The antigen remains undetermined. This sample was included in a study of OX40 agonist ivuxolimab in advanced cancers. Germline-derived CDR1 and CDR2 are MRHNA and SNTAGT. The CDR3 extends over 14 amino acids. The ends were cut back, 5 bases at V and 7 bases at J, with 18 bases in the middle. Only in-frame clones appear in the TCRdb table, and some are missing; sequencing was by immunoSEQ multiplex PCR. There are around 60,000 clones in the sample; roughly nine tenths occur only once, and 16% lies in the top ten. Study observations and caveats: At doses 0.1 to 3.0 mg/kg, CD4+ and CD8+ clones expanded.

The source of this sequence is an adult with an advanced solid tumor such as melanoma, head and neck, liver or kidney cancer. V usage is TRBV6-4 and J usage is TRBJ2-7; D might be TRBD1 (6 bases). Sample: CD4+ or CD8+ T cells sorted from blood, taken in a trial of the OX40 agonist ivuxolimab. The chain's CDR3 is CASSYASGAWEQYF. The CDR3 bases are TGTGCCAGCAGTTACGCGTCAGGGGCATGGGAGCAGTACTTC.